This T cell receptor (beta chain) was identified in a study of blood T cell repertoires in COVID-19. Across the whole study: Acute and convalescent COVID-19 specimens originated in the United States, Italy and Spain. T cells, B-cell-depleted T cells, or PBMCs supplied cDNA or gDNA.

Trimming shortened V by 1 base and J by 8 bases, and 20 bases separated the two germline ends. There are 16 residues in the CDR3. The germline gives CDR1 KGHSH, CDR2 LQKENI. As handled by the study authors: Estimates of nucleated cell counts were drawn from the amplification of reference gene primers. The data were produced by immunoSEQ multiplex PCR, yet TCRdb's version contains in-frame clones alone and is incomplete. V, J and clone size reflect that table, while D and trimming were determined from the DNA. This table has 59,000 or so clones, roughly 80% appearing once. The source is a human donor in a cohort sampled during active COVID-19. Sequenced input: peripheral blood. The chain links TRBV18 to TRBJ1-2; the D gene is possibly TRBD1 (6 bases). CDR3 sequence reads: CASSPLRGNREQGYTF. CDR3 DNA sequence: TGTGCCAGCTCACCACTGAGGGGTAACAGGGAGCAGGGCTACACCTTC.